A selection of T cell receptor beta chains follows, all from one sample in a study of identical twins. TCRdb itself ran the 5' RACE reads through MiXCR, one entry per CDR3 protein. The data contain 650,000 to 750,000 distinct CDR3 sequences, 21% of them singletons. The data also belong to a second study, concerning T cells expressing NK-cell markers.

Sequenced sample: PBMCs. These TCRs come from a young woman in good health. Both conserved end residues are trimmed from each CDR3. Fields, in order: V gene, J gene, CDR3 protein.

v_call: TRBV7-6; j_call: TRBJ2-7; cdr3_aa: ASSHGVSYEQY
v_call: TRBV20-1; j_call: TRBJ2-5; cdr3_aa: SAFSGGPGGETQY
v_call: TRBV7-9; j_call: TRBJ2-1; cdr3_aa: ASSWGTGTSGYNEQF
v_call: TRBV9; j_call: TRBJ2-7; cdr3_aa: ASSVVIGERIN
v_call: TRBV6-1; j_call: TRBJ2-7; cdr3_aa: ASRGGTTRTYEQY
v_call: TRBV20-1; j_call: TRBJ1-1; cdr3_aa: SARRERNTEAF
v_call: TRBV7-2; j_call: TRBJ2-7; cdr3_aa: ASSYPTSGNYEQY
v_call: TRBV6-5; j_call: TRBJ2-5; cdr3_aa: ASSYLAWETQY
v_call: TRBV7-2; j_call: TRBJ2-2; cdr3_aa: ASSPDLGVGGTGELF
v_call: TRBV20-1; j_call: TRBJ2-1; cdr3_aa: SAINNEQF
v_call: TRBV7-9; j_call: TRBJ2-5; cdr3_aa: ASSLWGSETQY
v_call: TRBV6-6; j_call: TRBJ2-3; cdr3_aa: ASRRDSTDTQY
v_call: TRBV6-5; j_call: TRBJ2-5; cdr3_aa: ASSYSISQGQETQY
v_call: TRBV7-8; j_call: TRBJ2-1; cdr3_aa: ASTPWVLADYNEQF
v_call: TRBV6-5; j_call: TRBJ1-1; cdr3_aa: ASSRRSTEAF
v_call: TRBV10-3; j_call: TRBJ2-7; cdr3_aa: AISESTGTDEQY
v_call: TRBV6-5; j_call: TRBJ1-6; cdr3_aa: ASSSETGFSPLH
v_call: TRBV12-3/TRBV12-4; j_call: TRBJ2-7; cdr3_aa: ASSSIRYEQY
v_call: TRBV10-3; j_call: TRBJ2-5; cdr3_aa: AISAGTGGGETQY
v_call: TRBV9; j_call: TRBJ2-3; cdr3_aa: ASSVGPSGDTQY
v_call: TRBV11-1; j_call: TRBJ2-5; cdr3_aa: ASSLAGAGDGVQETQY
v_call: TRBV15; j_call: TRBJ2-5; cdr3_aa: ATSRDSVIETQY